This T cell receptor beta chain is drawn from a study of shared clonotypes between healthy human individuals. In the case of this clone: Its specificity is not known.

Overall study results and limits: Specimens sampled were limited to blood, with tissue repertoires likely differing. Larger estimated richness was generally recorded for naive subsets relative to memory subsets.

The table came from immunoSEQ multiplex PCR; TCRdb's copy has only in-frame clones and leaves some out. The sample holds 2,500,000 or so clones, 85% to 95% seen once. Study donors comprised healthy, HIV-negative adults devoid of recent acute infection or vaccination. The CDR3 is made up of 15 amino acids. The V gene's germline CDR1 is SGHRS and CDR2 YFSETQ. V was pared by 4 bases and J by 5 bases, with 9 bases of the junction left unmatched. The specimen was naive CD4+ T cells sorted from blood. Stated subset: CD45RA+ positively selected. This sequence originates from a man between 18 and 35 years old in good health. This sequence joins TRBV5-1 and TRBJ1-2; TRBD1 aligns across 9 bases. CDR3 nucleotide sequence: TGCGCCAGCAGCGGAAGACAGGGGGAAGAATATGGCTACACCTTC. Translating gives CASSGRQGEEYGYTF.